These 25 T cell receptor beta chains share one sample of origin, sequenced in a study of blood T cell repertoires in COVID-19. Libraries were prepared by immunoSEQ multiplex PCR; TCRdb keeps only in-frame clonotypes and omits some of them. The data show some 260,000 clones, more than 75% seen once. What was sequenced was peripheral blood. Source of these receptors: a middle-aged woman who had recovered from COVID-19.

The CDR3 DNA reads TGTGCCAGCAGCCAGAAACAAAAACATCCCTACAATGAGCAGTTCTTC. Protein: CASSQKQKHPYNEQFF. The chain joins TRBV5-4 to TRBJ2-1; unclear D gene. Between the trimmed V and J ends, which lost 4 bases and 2 bases, there was a span of 16 bases. The CDR3 runs to 16 residues. Germline assignment: CDR1 SGHNT and CDR2 YYREEE (reference sequence). Full variable domain (rest looked up from reference TRBV5-4 and TRBJ2-1): ETGVTQSPTHLIKTRGQQVTLRCSSQSGHNTVSWYQQALGQGPQFIFQYYREEENGRGNFPPRFSGLQFPNYSSELNVNALELDDSALYLCASSQKQKHPYNEQFFGPGTRLTVL.

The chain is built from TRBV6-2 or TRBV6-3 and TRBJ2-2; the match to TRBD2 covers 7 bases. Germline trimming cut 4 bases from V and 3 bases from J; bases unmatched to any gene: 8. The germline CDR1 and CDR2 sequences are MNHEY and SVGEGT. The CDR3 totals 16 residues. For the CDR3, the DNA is TGTGCCAGCAGTTCCCCGGGGAGGGCGGACACCGGGGAGCTGTTTTTT. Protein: CASSSPGRADTGELFF.

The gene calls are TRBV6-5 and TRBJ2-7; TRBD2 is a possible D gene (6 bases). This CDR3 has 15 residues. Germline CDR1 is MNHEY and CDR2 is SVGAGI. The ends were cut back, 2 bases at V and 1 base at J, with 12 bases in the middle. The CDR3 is CASSYGGGGSYEQYV. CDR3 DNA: TGTGCCAGCAGTTACGGGGGAGGAGGGTCCTACGAGCAGTACGTC.

This chain's CDR3 is CASSTQHGGAEAFF. The CDR3 DNA reads TGTGCCAGCAGCACCCAACACGGGGGGGCTGAAGCTTTCTTT. The chain has TRBV5-4 and TRBJ1-1; a possible D gene is TRBD1 (5 bases). The CDR3 is 14 amino acids. V was cut by 4 bases and J by 6 bases, with 16 bases left in between. Germline V gene sequence: CDR1 SGHNT, CDR2 YYREEE (reference sequence).

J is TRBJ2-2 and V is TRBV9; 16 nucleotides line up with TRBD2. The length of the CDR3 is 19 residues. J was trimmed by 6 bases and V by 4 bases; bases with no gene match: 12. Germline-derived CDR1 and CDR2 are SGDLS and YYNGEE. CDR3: CASSRGTSGRARRAGELFF. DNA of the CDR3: TGTGCCAGCAGCCGGGGGACTAGCGGGAGGGCCAGGCGGGCCGGGGAGCTGTTTTTT.

The CDR3 nucleotides are TGTGCCAGCAGCCAAGGGGGACTAGCACCCCCCTCCTACGAGCAGTACGTC. It specifies CASSQGGLAPPSYEQYV. The chain recombines TRBV3-1 (or the pseudogene TRBV3-2) with TRBJ2-7, with 9 bases lining up with TRBD2. The junction had 7 bases not matched to a gene; V was cut back by 1 base and J by 0 bases. This CDR3 has 17 residues. CDR1 LGHDT and CDR2 YNNKEL come from the germline V gene (reference sequence).

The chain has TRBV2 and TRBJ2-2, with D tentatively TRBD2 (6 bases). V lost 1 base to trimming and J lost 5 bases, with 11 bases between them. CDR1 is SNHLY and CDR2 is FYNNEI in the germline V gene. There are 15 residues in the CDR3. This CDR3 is CASSEGLGGTGELFF. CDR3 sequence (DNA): TGTGCCAGCAGTGAAGGACTAGGAGGGACCGGGGAGCTGTTTTTT. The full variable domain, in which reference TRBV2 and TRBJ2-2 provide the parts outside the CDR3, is EPEVTQTPSHQVTQMGQEVILRCVPISNHLYFYWYRQILGQKVEFLVSFYNNEISEKSEIFDDQFSVERPDGSNFTLKIRSTKLEDSAMYFCASSEGLGGTGELFFGEGSRLTVL.

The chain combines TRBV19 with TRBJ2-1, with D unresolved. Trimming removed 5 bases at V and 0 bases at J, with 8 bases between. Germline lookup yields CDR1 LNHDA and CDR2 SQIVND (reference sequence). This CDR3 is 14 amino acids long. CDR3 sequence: CASSPRSSYNEQFF. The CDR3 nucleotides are TGTGCCAGTAGTCCGCGGAGCTCCTACAATGAGCAGTTCTTC.

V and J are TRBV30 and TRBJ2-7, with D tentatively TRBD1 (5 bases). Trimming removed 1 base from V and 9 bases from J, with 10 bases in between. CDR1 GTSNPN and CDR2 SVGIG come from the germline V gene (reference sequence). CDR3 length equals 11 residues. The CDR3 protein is CAWSGGPGQYF. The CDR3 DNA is TGTGCCTGGAGTGGGGGCCCTGGGCAGTACTTC.

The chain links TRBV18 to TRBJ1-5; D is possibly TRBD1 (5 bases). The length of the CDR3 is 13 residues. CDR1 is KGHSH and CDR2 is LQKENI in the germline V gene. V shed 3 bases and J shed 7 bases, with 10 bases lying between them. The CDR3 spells CASSPWGEQPQHF. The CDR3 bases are TGTGCCAGCTCACCCTGGGGGGAGCAGCCCCAGCATTTT.

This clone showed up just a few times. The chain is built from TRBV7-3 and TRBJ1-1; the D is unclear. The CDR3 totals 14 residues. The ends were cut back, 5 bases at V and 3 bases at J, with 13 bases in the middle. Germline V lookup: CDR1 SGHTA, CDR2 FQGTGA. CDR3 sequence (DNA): TGTGCCAGCAGCCCGCGGAGGTTAGACACTGAAGCTTTCTTT. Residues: CASSPRRLDTEAFF.

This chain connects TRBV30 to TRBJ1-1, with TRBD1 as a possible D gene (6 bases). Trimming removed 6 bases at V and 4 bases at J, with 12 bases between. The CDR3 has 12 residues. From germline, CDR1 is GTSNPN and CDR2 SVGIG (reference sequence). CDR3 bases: TGTGCCTGCGGGCGAGGGGGCACTGAAGCTTTCTTT. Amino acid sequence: CACGRGGTEAFF.

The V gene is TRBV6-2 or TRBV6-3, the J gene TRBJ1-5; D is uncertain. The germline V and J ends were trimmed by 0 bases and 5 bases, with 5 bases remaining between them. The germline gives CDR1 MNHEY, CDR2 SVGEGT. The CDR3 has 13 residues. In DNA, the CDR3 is TGTGCCAGCAGTTACTCCGGGGATCAGCCCCAGCATTTT. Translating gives CASSYSGDQPQHF.

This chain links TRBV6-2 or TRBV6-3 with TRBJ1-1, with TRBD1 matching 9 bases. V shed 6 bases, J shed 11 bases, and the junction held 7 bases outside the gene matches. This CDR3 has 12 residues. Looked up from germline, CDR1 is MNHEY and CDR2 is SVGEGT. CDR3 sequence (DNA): TGTGCCAGCAGCCAGGGGACAGGGCGGGCTTTCTTT. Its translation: CASSQGTGRAFF.

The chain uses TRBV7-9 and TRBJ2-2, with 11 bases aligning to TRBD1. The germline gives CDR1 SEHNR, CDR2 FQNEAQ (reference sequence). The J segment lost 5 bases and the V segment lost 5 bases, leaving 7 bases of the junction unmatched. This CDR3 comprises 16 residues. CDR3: CASSTGQGAGTGELFF. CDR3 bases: TGTGCCAGCAGCACTGGACAGGGGGCCGGAACCGGGGAGCTGTTTTTT.

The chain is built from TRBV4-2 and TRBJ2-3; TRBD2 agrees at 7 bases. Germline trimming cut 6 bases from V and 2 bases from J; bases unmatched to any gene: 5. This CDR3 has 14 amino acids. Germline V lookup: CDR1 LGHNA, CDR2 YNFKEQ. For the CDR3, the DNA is TGTGCCAGCAGAAGCCGGGACTACACAGATACGCAGTATTTT. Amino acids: CASRSRDYTDTQYF.

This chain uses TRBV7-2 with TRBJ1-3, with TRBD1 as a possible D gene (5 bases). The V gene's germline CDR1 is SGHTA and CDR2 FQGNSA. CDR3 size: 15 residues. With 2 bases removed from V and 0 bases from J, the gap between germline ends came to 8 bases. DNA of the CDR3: TGTGCCAGCAGCTTAACGGGGGGCTCTGGAAACACCATATATTTT. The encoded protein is CASSLTGGSGNTIYF.

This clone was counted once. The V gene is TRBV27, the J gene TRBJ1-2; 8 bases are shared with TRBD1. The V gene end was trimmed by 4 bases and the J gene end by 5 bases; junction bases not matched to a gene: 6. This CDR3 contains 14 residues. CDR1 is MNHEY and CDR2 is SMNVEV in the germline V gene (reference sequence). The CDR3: CASSSGQGNYGYTF. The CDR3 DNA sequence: TGTGCCAGCAGTTCCGGACAGGGAAATTATGGCTACACCTTC.

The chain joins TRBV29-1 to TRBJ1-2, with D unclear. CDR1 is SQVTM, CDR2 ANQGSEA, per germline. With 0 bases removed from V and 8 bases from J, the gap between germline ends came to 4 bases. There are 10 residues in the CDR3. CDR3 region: CSVEEGGYTF. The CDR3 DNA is TGCAGCGTTGAAGAGGGCGGCTACACCTTC.

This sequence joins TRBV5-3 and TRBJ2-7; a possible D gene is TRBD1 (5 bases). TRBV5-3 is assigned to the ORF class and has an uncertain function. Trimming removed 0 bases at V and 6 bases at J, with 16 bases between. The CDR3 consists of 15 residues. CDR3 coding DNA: TGTGCCAGAAGCTTGGTGGGGCAGAAAACCCTCGAGCAGTACGTC. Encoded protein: CARSLVGQKTLEQYV.

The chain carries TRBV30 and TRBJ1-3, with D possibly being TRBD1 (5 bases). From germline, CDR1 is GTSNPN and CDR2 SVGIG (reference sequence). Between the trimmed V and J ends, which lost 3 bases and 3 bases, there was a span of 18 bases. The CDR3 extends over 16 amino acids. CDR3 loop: CAWSRGGDSGGNTIYF. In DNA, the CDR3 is TGTGCCTGGAGCCGGGGGGGGGACTCTGGTGGAAACACCATATATTTT.

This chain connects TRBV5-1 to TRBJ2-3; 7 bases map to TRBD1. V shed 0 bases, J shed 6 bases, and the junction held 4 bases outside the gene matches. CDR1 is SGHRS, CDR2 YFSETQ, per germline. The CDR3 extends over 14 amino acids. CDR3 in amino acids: CASSLGQGGDTQYF. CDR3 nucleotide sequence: TGCGCCAGCAGCTTGGGACAGGGTGGCGATACGCAGTATTTT.

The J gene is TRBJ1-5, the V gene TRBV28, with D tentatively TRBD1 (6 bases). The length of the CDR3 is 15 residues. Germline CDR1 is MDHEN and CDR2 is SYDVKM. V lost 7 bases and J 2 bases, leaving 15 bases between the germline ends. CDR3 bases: TGTGCCAGCACCCTTATAGGGGGTGGCAATCAGCCCCAGCATTTT. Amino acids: CASTLIGGGNQPQHF.

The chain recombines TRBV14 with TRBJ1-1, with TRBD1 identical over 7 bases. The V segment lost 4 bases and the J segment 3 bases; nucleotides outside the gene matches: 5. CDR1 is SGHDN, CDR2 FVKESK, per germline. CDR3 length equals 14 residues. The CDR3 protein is CASSRGGRDTEAFF. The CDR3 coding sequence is TGTGCCAGCAGCCGAGGGGGCAGGGACACTGAAGCTTTCTTT. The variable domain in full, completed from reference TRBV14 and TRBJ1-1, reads EAGVTQFPSHSVIEKGQTVTLRCDPISGHDNLYWYRRVMGKEIKFLLHFVKESKQDESGMPNNRFLAERTGGTYSTLKVQPAELEDSGVYFCASSRGGRDTEAFFGQGTRLTVV.

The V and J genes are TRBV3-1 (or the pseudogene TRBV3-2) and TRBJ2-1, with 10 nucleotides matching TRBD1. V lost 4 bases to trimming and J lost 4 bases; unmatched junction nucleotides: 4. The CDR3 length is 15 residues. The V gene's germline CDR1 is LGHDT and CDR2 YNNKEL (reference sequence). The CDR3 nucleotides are TGTGCCAGCAGCCCGACAGGGGGCACTTACAATGAGCAGTTCTTC. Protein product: CASSPTGGTYNEQFF.